This TCR beta chain was found in a study of post-analysis software for immune sequencing data. Whole-study findings and limits: Co-batched samples clustered tightly together by F measure. Roughly 5 TRBV segments occurring more often in patients than controls included TRBV5-6, TRBV5-1 and TRBV20-1. Among multiple sclerosis patients, normalized Chao1 diversity was significantly below that of controls.

The CDR3 totals 14 residues. Germline CDR1 ENHRY, CDR2 SYGVKD. V dropped 2 bases and J dropped 8 bases, with 15 bases sitting between them. For this clonotype: Its antigen is not identified.

The library was made from cDNA and included unique molecular identifiers. TCRdb used MiXCR to reprocess the PCR reads, holding one entry per CDR3 protein. The top ten clones hold 4.6% of a sample with hundreds of thousands of distinct CDR3 sequences, under 70% of them seen once. V and J are TRBV10-3 and TRBJ1-2; no clear D. This receptor was obtained from a girl between 10 and 17 years old with multiple sclerosis. The sequenced sample was blood. CDR3 bases: TGTGCCATCAGTGAGGGGTCCGGGGTCGGGGGCTACACCTTC. Protein product: CAISEGSGVGGYTF.